Given below is one TCR beta chain in context. What it binds is unknown. UMIs that had a 6-nucleotide sample barcode were put in using template switching. Using the 5' RACE reads, TCRdb records one entry per CDR3 protein without DNA. This table holds around 100,000 distinct CDR3 sequences. This CDR3 region has 14 residues. Germline lookup yields CDR1 LGHDT and CDR2 YNNKEL (reference sequence). This record comes from a study of monozygotic twins with inflammatory bowel disease. Findings and caveats of the study: Repertoire similarity did not separate concordant from discordant twins, possibly from limited power. Fewer shared clonotypes with others were found in IBD patients than in healthy twins, especially with disease activity.

V gene TRBV3-1 combines with J gene TRBJ2-1; TCRdb names TRBD2, which stays unverified in the absence of DNA. The TCR originated in a human donor with ulcerative colitis or Crohn's disease, or a healthy co-twin of an affected twin (not recorded which). Sequences were obtained from blood. The CDR3 is CASSFRDSINEQFF.